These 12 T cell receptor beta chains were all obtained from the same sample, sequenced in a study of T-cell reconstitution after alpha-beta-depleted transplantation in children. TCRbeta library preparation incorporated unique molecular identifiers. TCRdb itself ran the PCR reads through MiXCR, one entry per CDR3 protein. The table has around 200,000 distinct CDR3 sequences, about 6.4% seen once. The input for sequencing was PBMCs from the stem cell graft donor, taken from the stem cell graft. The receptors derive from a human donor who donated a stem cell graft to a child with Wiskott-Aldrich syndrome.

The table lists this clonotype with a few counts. In nucleotides, the CDR3 is TGTGCCAGCAGCTTCCGACAGGGGCCCGACCACAACACCGGGGAGCTGTTTTTT. This codes for CASSFRQGPDHNTGELFF. This chain links TRBV11-1 with TRBJ2-2, with 8 bases lining up with TRBD1. V shed 3 bases, J shed 2 bases, and the junction held 11 bases outside the gene matches. Per germline, CDR1 SGHAT and CDR2 FQDESV (reference sequence). This CDR3 is built from 18 residues.

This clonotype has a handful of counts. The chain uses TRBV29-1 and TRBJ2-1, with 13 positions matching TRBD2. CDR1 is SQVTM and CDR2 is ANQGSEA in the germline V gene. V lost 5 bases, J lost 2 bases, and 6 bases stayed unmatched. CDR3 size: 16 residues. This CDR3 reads CSVSTLAGGTYNEQFF. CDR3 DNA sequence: TGCAGCGTTTCCACACTAGCGGGGGGGACCTACAATGAGCAGTTCTTC.

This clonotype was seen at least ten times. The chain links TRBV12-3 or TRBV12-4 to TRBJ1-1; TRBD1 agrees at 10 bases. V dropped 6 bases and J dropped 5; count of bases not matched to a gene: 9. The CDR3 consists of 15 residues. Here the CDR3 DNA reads TGTGCCAGCAGCCTCCCGACAGGGGGCCCGACTGAAGCTTTCTTT. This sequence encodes CASSLPTGGPTEAFF.

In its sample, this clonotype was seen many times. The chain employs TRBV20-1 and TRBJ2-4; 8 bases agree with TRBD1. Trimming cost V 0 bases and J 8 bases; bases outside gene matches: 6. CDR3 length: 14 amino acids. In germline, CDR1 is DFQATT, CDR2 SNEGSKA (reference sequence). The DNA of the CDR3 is TGCAGTGCTAGAGAGGGCGGACAGGGTGACATTCAGTACTTC. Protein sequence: CSAREGGQGDIQYF.

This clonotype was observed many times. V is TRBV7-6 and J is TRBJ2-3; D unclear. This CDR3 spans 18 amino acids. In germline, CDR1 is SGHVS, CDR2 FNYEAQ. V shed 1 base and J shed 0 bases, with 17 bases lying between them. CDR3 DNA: TGTGCCAGCAGCTTAGTGGTCGGCGGTGCCCGAAGCACAGATACGCAGTATTTT. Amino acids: CASSLVVGGARSTDTQYF.

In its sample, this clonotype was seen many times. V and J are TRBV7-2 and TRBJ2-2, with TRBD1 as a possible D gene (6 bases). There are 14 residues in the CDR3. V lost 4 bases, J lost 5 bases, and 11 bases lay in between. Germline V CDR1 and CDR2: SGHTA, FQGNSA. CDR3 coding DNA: TGTGCCAGCAGCTATGGGACAATAACCGGGGAGCTGTTTTTT. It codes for CASSYGTITGELFF.

In nucleotides, the CDR3 is TGCGCCAGCAGCTCGGTCCCGGGACAGTCAAATGAAAAACTGTTTTTT. It encodes CASSSVPGQSNEKLFF. The rearrangement uses TRBV5-1 and TRBJ1-4, with TRBD1 identical over 7 bases. With 3 bases clipped from V and 5 bases from J, the junction kept 10 bases outside the gene matches. In germline, CDR1 is SGHRS, CDR2 YFSETQ. The CDR3 has 16 amino acids.

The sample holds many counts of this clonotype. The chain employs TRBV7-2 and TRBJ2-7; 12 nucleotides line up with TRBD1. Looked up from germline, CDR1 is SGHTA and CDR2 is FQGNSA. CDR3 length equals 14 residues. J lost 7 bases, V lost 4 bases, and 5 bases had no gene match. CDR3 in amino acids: CASSSGQGAGEQYF. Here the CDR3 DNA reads TGTGCCAGCAGCTCGGGACAGGGGGCGGGGGAGCAGTACTTC.

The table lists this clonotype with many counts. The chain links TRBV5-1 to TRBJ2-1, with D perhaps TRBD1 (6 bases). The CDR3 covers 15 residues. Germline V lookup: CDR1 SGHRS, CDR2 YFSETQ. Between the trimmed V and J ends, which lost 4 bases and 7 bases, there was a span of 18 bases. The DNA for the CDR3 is TGCGCCAGCAGCCCCGACAGGTCGGGTGGGAATGAGCAGTTCTTC. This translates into CASSPDRSGGNEQFF.

The CDR3, as DNA: TGTGCCATCAGTGAGTCACCCCCACTCTCCTACGAGCAGTACTTC. The encoded protein is CAISESPPLSYEQYF. V and J are TRBV10-3 and TRBJ2-7; D remains ambiguous. Germline CDR1 ENHRY, CDR2 SYGVKD. The CDR3 is made up of 15 amino acids. The V end lost 0 bases, the J end lost 0 bases, and 9 bases lay between the germline ends.

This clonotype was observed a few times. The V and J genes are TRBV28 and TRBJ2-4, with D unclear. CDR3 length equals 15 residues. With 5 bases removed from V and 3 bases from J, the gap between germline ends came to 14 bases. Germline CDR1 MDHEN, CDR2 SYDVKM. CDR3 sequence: CASSLRAKGKNIQYF. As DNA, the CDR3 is TGTGCCAGCAGTCTTAGGGCCAAGGGCAAAAACATTCAGTACTTC.

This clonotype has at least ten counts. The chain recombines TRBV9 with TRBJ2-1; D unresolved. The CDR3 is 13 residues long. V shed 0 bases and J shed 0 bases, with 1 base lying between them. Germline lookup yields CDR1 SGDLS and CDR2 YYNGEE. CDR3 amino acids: CASSVDSYNEQFF. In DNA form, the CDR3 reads TGTGCCAGCAGCGTAGACTCCTACAATGAGCAGTTCTTC. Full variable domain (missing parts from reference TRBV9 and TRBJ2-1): DSGVTQTPKHLITATGQRVTLRCSPRSGDLSVYWYQQSLDQGLQFLIQYYNGEERAKGNILERFSAQQFPDLHSELNLSSLELGDSALYFCASSVDSYNEQFFGPGTRLTVL.